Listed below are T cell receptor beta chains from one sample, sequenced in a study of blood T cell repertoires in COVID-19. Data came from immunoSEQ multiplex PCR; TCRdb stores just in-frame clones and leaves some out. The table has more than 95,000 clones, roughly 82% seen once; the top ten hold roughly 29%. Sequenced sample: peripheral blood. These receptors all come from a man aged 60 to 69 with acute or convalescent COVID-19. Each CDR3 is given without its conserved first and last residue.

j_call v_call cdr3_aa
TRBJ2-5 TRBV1 TSSQELAGIQETQY
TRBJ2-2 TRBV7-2 ASSLSSTGELF
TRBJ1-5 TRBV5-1 ASSARPGQSQPQH
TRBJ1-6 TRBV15 ATSPAGRNSPLH
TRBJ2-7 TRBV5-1 ASSPLLAGGSEQY
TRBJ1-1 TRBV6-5 ASSYTPRRPEAF
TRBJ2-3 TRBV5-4 ASSTPTSTDTQY
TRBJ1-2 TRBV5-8 ASRPDRNYGYT
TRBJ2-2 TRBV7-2 ASSPTGGANTGELF
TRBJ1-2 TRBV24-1 ATSATGGSPNYGYT